This T cell receptor beta chain was identified in a study of technical replicates of blood from several donors. Sequenced by immunoSEQ multiplex PCR; TCRdb stores in-frame clones only, minus some. This repertoire shows about 83,000 clones, about 92% found once; its top ten account for about 0.27%. CDR3 length: 16 residues. Germline CDR1 and CDR2: MRHNA and SNTAGT. Trimming cost V 6 bases and J 1 base, with 18 bases left between them. The gene calls are TRBV6-4 and TRBJ1-1; no definite D call. The source of this sequence is a human donor in good health. The sequenced sample was T cells isolated from PBMCs. As DNA, the CDR3 is TGTGCCAGCAGACGTTCTTCGGGAACGGCGAACACTGAAGCTTTCTTT. This codes for CASRRSSGTANTEAFF.